This T cell receptor beta chain originates from a study of blood T cell repertoires in COVID-19. At the level of the study: Nucleic acid was either cDNA or gDNA, and it came from T cells, B-cell-depleted T cells, or PBMCs.

The CDR3 contains 13 residues. V lost 4 bases and J 4 bases, leaving 8 bases between the germline ends. Germline V gene sequence: CDR1 SEHNR, CDR2 FQNEAQ (reference sequence). Method: immunoSEQ multiplex PCR; TCRdb's copy keeps in-frame clones and lacks some. The table lists around 300,000 clones, roughly 90% of them singletons. Living in about two dozen US areas, the participants were between about 18 and 90 years of age. All recovered Cohort 3 donors got two negative PCRs, got clearance, or saw symptom resolution. The sequenced sample consisted of PBMCs or T cells enriched from blood (not recorded which). The J gene is TRBJ2-1, the V gene TRBV7-9; D unresolved. The TCR comes from a woman aged 60-70 years who had recovered from COVID-19. Written as DNA, the CDR3 is TGTGCCAGCAGCTATCCCGGTTACAATGAGCAGTTCTTC. Its protein is CASSYPGYNEQFF.